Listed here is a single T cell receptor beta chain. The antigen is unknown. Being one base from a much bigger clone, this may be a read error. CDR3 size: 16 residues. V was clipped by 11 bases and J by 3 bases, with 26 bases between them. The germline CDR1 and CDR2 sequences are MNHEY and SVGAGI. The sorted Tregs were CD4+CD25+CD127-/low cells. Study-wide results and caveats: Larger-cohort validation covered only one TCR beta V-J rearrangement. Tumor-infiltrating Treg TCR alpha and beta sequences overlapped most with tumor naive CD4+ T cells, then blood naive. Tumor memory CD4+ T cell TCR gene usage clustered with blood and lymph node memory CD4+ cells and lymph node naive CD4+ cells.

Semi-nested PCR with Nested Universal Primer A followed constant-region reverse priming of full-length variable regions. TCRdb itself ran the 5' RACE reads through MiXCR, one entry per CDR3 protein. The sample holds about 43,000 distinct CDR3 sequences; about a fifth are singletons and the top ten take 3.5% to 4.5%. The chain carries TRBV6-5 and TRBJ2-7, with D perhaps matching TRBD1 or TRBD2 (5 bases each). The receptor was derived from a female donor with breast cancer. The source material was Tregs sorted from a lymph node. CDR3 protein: CAGRTFPGPGDYEQYF. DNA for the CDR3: TGTGCCGGTCGAACCTTTCCGGGGCCCGGTGACTACGAGCAGTACTTC.